This T cell receptor (beta chain) was identified in a study of OX40 agonist ivuxolimab in advanced cancers. Across the whole study: Three dose-escalation patients had partial responses: one with hepatocellular carcinoma and two with cutaneous melanoma. Study-level points and caveats: In CD8+ T cells, expanded clones were on average more numerous than in CD4+.

As regards this clone: Antigen unknown.

Some clones are missing from TCRdb's copy, which holds only in-frame ones; the method was immunoSEQ multiplex PCR. Here the sample spans tens of thousands of clones, 86% being singletons. Patients were excluded for autoimmune disease history or systemic immunosuppression. The V end was cut by 6 bases, the J end by 3 bases, with 15 bases between. Germline CDR1 and CDR2: LNHDA and SQIVND (reference sequence). This CDR3 is built from 15 residues. This specimen consisted of CD4+ or CD8+ T cells sorted from blood, obtained in a trial of the OX40 agonist ivuxolimab. The chain couples TRBV19 to TRBJ1-3; a possible D gene is TRBD1 (5 bases). This receptor was obtained from an adult with an advanced solid tumor such as melanoma, head and neck, liver or kidney cancer. CDR3 in amino acids: CASRGQGTSGNTIYF. CDR3 sequence (DNA): TGTGCCAGTAGAGGACAAGGGACGAGTGGAAACACCATATATTTT. Full variable domain (missing parts from reference TRBV19 and TRBJ1-3): DGGITQSPKYLFRKEGQNVTLSCEQNLNHDAMYWYRQDPGQGLRLIYYSQIVNDFQKGDIAEGYSVSREKKESFPLTVTSAQKNPTAFYLCASRGQGTSGNTIYFGEGSWLTVV.